These T cell receptor beta chains were read from a single sample in a study of T cells in Graves' hyperthyroidism and ophthalmopathy. Each CDR3 protein is one row after TCRdb ran MiXCR on the multiplex PCR reads. The sample shows about 260,000 distinct CDR3 sequences, 25% of them seen only once. The sample consisted of blood. These receptors originate from a man between 35 and 55 years old with Graves' hyperthyroidism that later progressed to Graves' ophthalmopathy. Each CDR3 is given without its conserved first and last residue. A clone size is listed for some rows: how often the clone was seen (once, few, many), or a class if it is expanded.

cdr3_length: 11
v_call: TRBV7-9
clone_size: many
cdr3_aa: ASGPGTAYEQY

cdr3_length: 12
v_call: TRBV14
clone_size: many
cdr3_aa: ASSQSRVTGELF

cdr3_length: 13
v_call: TRBV14
clone_size: many
cdr3_aa: ASSQPGTHQETQY

cdr3_length: 10
v_call: TRBV6-2/TRBV6-3
clone_size: -
cdr3_aa: ASINDGAQQY

cdr3_length: 12
v_call: TRBV2
clone_size: many
cdr3_aa: ASKRQGWNTEAF

cdr3_length: 11
v_call: TRBV7-9
clone_size: many
cdr3_aa: ASRGIGDTEAF

cdr3_length: 13
v_call: TRBV3-1
clone_size: few
cdr3_aa: ASSLRDTSNYGYT

cdr3_length: 15
v_call: TRBV11-2
clone_size: -
cdr3_aa: ASSLDLGGPYQETQY

cdr3_length: 10
v_call: TRBV28
clone_size: -
cdr3_aa: ASRLGAETQY

cdr3_length: 11
v_call: TRBV19
clone_size: many
cdr3_aa: ASSRGLNTEAF

cdr3_length: 12
v_call: TRBV12-3/TRBV12-4
clone_size: -
cdr3_aa: ASSFGGGEETQY

cdr3_length: 12
v_call: TRBV9
clone_size: many
cdr3_aa: ASSVTGVDTEAF

cdr3_length: 11
v_call: TRBV10-3
clone_size: many
cdr3_aa: AISPTENYGYT

cdr3_length: 11
v_call: TRBV2
clone_size: many
cdr3_aa: ASSQSPSYEQY